This T cell receptor beta chain is from a study of blood T cells in healthy people across ages. Sample-barcoded 5' priming and a J-beta primer mix drove a second PCR of 7 to 11 cycles. Each CDR3 protein gets one entry after TCRdb re-called the 5' RACE reads with MiXCR. Among 1.5 million to 1.8 million distinct CDR3 sequences, approximately 42% were seen once, and the ten largest hold approximately 4%. CDR1 and CDR2 (germline): MGHRA, YSYEKL. V lost 2 bases and J lost 3, with 9 bases in between. This CDR3 region has 14 residues. The gene calls are TRBV4-1 and TRBJ2-3, with D uncertain. The sequence came from a young woman in good health. The sample was blood. DNA of the CDR3: TGCGCCAGCAGCCAAATTATGGTTACAGATACGCAGTATTTT. It yields the protein CASSQIMVTDTQYF.